These T cell receptor beta chains were read from a single sample in a study of T-cell reconstitution after alpha-beta-depleted transplantation in children. TCRdb re-called the PCR reads with MiXCR, one entry per CDR3 protein. This sample yields just over 950,000 distinct CDR3 sequences, of which under 30% are seen a single time; over 25% belongs to the top ten. This sample comprised PBMCs, mostly from graft donor cells, obtained 360 days after TCRalphabeta/CD19-depleted stem cell transplant. The receptors stem from a boy under two years old who had a stem cell transplant for SCID, so the T cells may come from the graft donor. CDR3s include the opening cysteine and the closing phenylalanine or tryptophan. D genes are given only for firm matches. For some rows the clone size is stated as once, few or many, or as a class when expanded; others skip it.

.,TRBV12-3/TRBV12-4,TRBJ1-4,.,CASSFGYEKLFF,TGTGCCAGCAGTTTCGGCTATGAAAAACTGTTTTTT
TRBD1,TRBV10-3,TRBJ2-5,many,CAIRKDRVGETQYF,TGTGCCATCAGGAAGGACAGGGTTGGGGAGACCCAGTACTTC
.,TRBV20-1,TRBJ2-5,.,CSARRGLTIQETQYF,TGCAGTGCTAGGAGGGGCCTTACCATCCAAGAGACCCAGTACTTC
TRBD1,TRBV5-1,TRBJ2-6,.,CASSPRWTGRLSGANVLTF,TGCGCCAGCAGCCCACGCTGGACAGGGAGACTCTCTGGGGCCAACGTCCTGACTTTC
.,TRBV12-3/TRBV12-4,TRBJ1-4,.,CASSPRGSRGEKLFF,TGTGCCAGCAGTCCGAGGGGATCTCGGGGTGAAAAACTGTTTTTT
.,TRBV20-1,TRBJ2-4,.,CSGRGPMGNIQYF,TGCAGTGGCCGAGGACCTATGGGAAACATTCAGTACTTC
TRBD2,TRBV11-2,TRBJ2-1,.,CASSLGAGYSYNEQFF,TGTGCCAGCAGCTTAGGAGCGGGGTACTCCTACAATGAGCAGTTCTTC
TRBD1,TRBV18,TRBJ2-3,few,CASSPPKGALPDTQYF,TGTGCCAGCTCACCGCCCAAGGGGGCCCTCCCAGATACGCAGTATTTT
TRBD1,TRBV29-1,TRBJ2-7,.,CSVEGARTGDYEQYF,TGCAGCGTTGAAGGAGCGAGGACAGGGGACTACGAGCAGTACTTC
TRBD1,TRBV12-3/TRBV12-4,TRBJ1-1,.,CASGQGNTEAFF,TGTGCCAGCGGACAGGGGAACACTGAAGCTTTCTTT
.,TRBV6-6,TRBJ1-2,.,CASSAGHNYGYTF,TGTGCCAGCAGCGCCGGACATAACTATGGCTACACCTTC
TRBD1,TRBV7-2,TRBJ2-1,.,CASSLRQGAIDEQFF,TGTGCCAGCAGCTTAAGACAGGGGGCTATCGATGAGCAGTTCTTC
.,TRBV3-1,TRBJ2-3,.,CASSQSPSGSSQGTQYF,TGTGCCAGCAGCCAAAGTCCCTCCGGGAGTAGCCAGGGTACGCAGTATTTT
.,TRBV12-3/TRBV12-4,TRBJ2-5,few,CASGIPGTETQYF,TGTGCCAGCGGCATCCCGGGTACAGAGACCCAGTACTTC
.,TRBV5-1,TRBJ2-3,few,CASSPRGYQADTQYF,TGCGCCAGCAGCCCCAGGGGATACCAGGCAGATACGCAGTATTTT
.,TRBV7-2,TRBJ2-5,few,CASSPRRANGETQYF,TGTGCCAGCAGCCCCCGCCGGGCCAACGGGGAGACCCAGTACTTC
TRBD2,TRBV4-3,TRBJ2-5,few,CASSPTVLAGIGETQYF,TGCGCCAGCAGCCCAACCGTTCTAGCGGGGATCGGAGAGACCCAGTACTTC
.,TRBV28,TRBJ2-5,many,CASSPSSRWTQYF,TGTGCCAGCAGTCCCTCGTCGCGGTGGACCCAGTACTTC
.,TRBV5-1,TRBJ1-1,.,CASSLRAQNTEAFF,TGCGCCAGCAGCTTGCGGGCCCAGAACACTGAAGCTTTCTTT
.,TRBV20-1,TRBJ1-2,.,CSARGESYGYTF,TGCAGTGCTAGAGGGGAAAGCTATGGCTACACCTTC
.,TRBV20-1,TRBJ2-5,.,CSASLKGGPKETQYF,TGCAGTGCTAGCTTGAAGGGGGGCCCTAAAGAGACCCAGTACTTC
.,TRBV27,TRBJ2-3,.,CASSFSRITDTQYF,TGTGCCAGCAGTTTCTCCCGGATCACAGATACGCAGTATTTT
TRBD1,TRBV12-3/TRBV12-4,TRBJ1-6,.,CASSFRGIGESPLHF,TGTGCCAGCAGTTTCAGGGGGATCGGTGAATCACCCCTCCACTTT
.,TRBV12-3/TRBV12-4,TRBJ2-1,few,CASARWDMSYNEQFF,TGTGCCAGCGCGCGGTGGGACATGTCCTACAATGAGCAGTTCTTC
TRBD1,TRBV6-5,TRBJ2-5,.,CASSYGTGKETQYF,TGTGCCAGCAGTTATGGGACAGGGAAAGAGACCCAGTACTTC
.,TRBV6-2/TRBV6-3,TRBJ2-7,.,CASSYYADWGEQYF,TGTGCCAGCAGTTACTACGCGGATTGGGGCGAGCAGTACTTC
.,TRBV12-3/TRBV12-4,TRBJ2-3,.,CASERGTYTDTQYF,TGTGCCTCAGAACGAGGGACTTACACAGATACGCAGTATTTT
.,TRBV28,TRBJ1-2,.,CASSLATWDPGDGGYTF,TGTGCCAGCAGTTTGGCCACTTGGGACCCGGGGGATGGTGGCTACACCTTC
.,TRBV7-8,TRBJ2-1,.,CASLGDTYNEQFF,TGTGCCAGCTTGGGGGACACCTACAATGAGCAGTTCTTC
TRBD2,TRBV29-1,TRBJ2-1,few,CSVGLAGPLNEQFF,TGCAGCGTTGGACTAGCGGGGCCTCTTAATGAGCAGTTCTTC
TRBD1,TRBV28,TRBJ1-2,few,CASSFRDRTYGYTF,TGTGCCAGCAGTTTCAGGGACAGGACTTATGGCTACACCTTC
.,TRBV27,TRBJ2-3,few,CASRRDRGARTDTQYF,TGTGCCAGCAGGCGAGACCGGGGGGCCCGCACAGATACGCAGTATTTT
TRBD1,TRBV20-1,TRBJ2-2,.,CSAGTGGNTGELFF,TGCAGTGCTGGGACAGGGGGTAACACCGGGGAGCTGTTTTTT
.,TRBV12-3/TRBV12-4,TRBJ1-1,.,CASTPLGGYTEAFF,TGTGCCAGCACCCCTTTGGGGGGCTACACTGAAGCTTTCTTT
TRBD2,TRBV2,TRBJ2-1,.,CASSGQRGYNEQFF,TGTGCCAGCAGTGGACAGCGGGGGTACAATGAGCAGTTCTTC
TRBD1,TRBV4-1,TRBJ2-7,.,CASSQDGGQGHFMQYF,TGCGCCAGCAGCCAAGATGGGGGACAGGGCCATTTTATGCAGTACTTC
.,TRBV5-1,TRBJ2-1,.,CASSFGRGSSYNEQFF,TGCGCCAGCAGCTTTGGACGGGGAAGCTCCTACAATGAGCAGTTCTTC
.,TRBV7-9,TRBJ2-5,few,CASSRMNPSSQETQYF,TGTGCCAGCAGCCGTATGAACCCCTCCTCCCAAGAGACCCAGTACTTC
.,TRBV13,TRBJ2-3,few,CASSFQGWGPAADTQYF,TGTGCCAGCAGCTTTCAAGGTTGGGGGCCAGCCGCAGATACGCAGTATTTT
TRBD2,TRBV4-1,TRBJ2-3,.,CASSQDIERGPADTQYF,TGCGCCAGCAGCCAAGATATTGAGCGGGGACCGGCAGATACGCAGTATTTT
.,TRBV4-1,TRBJ1-1,.,CASSQDSVLGRGAFF,TGCGCCAGCAGCCAAGATTCGGTTCTGGGCCGGGGGGCTTTCTTT
TRBD1,TRBV9,TRBJ2-2,.,CASSPVDRVDVTGELFF,TGTGCCAGCAGCCCTGTGGACAGGGTAGATGTAACCGGGGAGCTGTTTTTT
.,TRBV7-9,TRBJ2-7,.,CASSFYRAQGRGIEQYF,TGTGCCAGCAGTTTTTACCGGGCTCAGGGACGGGGTATCGAGCAGTACTTC
TRBD1,TRBV2,TRBJ1-5,.,CASSGSFPGQGSINDSNQPQHF,TGTGCCAGCAGTGGTTCTTTCCCGGGACAGGGGAGCATAAACGATAGCAATCAGCCCCAGCATTTT
.,TRBV3-1,TRBJ1-4,many,CASSQGEKLFF,TGTGCCAGCAGCCAGGGGGAAAAACTGTTTTTT
TRBD2,TRBV5-1,TRBJ2-1,few,CASSPRGNSYNEQFF,TGCGCCAGCAGCCCGCGGGGGAACTCCTACAATGAGCAGTTCTTC
.,TRBV24-1,TRBJ2-5,.,CATSDLPTPEETQYF,TGTGCCACCAGTGATTTGCCAACCCCTGAAGAGACCCAGTACTTC
TRBD2,TRBV9,TRBJ2-3,.,CASSTLAEFTDTQYF,TGTGCCAGCAGCACCCTAGCGGAATTTACAGATACGCAGTATTTT
TRBD1,TRBV28,TRBJ2-5,.,CASSLPADRQETQYF,TGTGCCAGCAGTTTACCGGCGGACAGGCAAGAGACCCAGTACTTC
.,TRBV6-5,TRBJ2-1,few,CASSYSGYEQFF,TGTGCCAGCAGTTACTCGGGGTATGAGCAGTTCTTC
.,TRBV12-3/TRBV12-4,TRBJ2-5,.,CASSLRGQKKETQYF,TGTGCCAGCAGTTTACGGGGACAAAAGAAAGAGACCCAGTACTTC
.,TRBV19,TRBJ2-1,few,CASSKTGSAYNEQFF,TGTGCCAGTAGTAAAACAGGTTCTGCCTACAATGAGCAGTTCTTC
.,TRBV27,TRBJ2-7,few,CASSSGSLVPLPYEQYF,TGTGCCAGCAGTTCTGGGTCTCTTGTTCCGCTACCTTACGAGCAGTACTTC
TRBD1,TRBV13,TRBJ1-1,.,CASSLPQGAGMNTEAFF,TGTGCCAGCAGCCTCCCCCAGGGGGCTGGGATGAACACTGAAGCTTTCTTT
.,TRBV10-3,TRBJ2-7,.,CAISEEAPRYGEEQYF,TGTGCCATCAGTGAGGAGGCCCCCAGATATGGAGAGGAGCAGTACTTC
.,TRBV21-1,TRBJ2-7,.,CACTKEGGGTASYEQYF,TGTGCCTGCACCAAAGAGGGAGGCGGGACAGCCTCCTACGAGCAGTACTTC
.,TRBV15,TRBJ2-5,.,CATSRGNRASQETQYF,TGTGCCACCAGCAGAGGTAACAGGGCCTCACAAGAGACCCAGTACTTC
TRBD2,TRBV6-1,TRBJ2-5,few,CASSPGIAGGRETQYF,TGTGCCAGCAGCCCCGGGATAGCGGGGGGGCGGGAGACCCAGTACTTC
TRBD2,TRBV29-1,TRBJ2-3,few,CSVAFGTSGDTQYF,TGCAGCGTCGCCTTCGGGACTAGCGGTGATACGCAGTATTTT